The entry that follows covers one TCR beta chain sequence. In germline, CDR1 is MGHRA, CDR2 YSYEKL. Trimming took off 7 bases at V and 4 bases at J, with 10 bases between the two ends. CDR3 length: 12 residues. The sample belongs to a study of blood T cell repertoires in COVID-19. Overall study: Material from acute and convalescent COVID-19 was sourced from the United States, Italy and Spain. PBMCs, B-cell-depleted T cells, or T cells were the source of the cDNA or gDNA that made up the material.

Original methodology: By means of reference gene primer amplification, nucleated cell counts were estimated. Only in-frame clones appear in the TCRdb table, and some are missing; sequencing was by immunoSEQ multiplex PCR. D and trimming come from the DNA, and the V and J calls and clone size come from that table. The sample records just over 250,000 clones, about 91% being singletons. The TCR sequence derives from a person aged 18 to 29 with COVID-19, enrolled during active disease. Source material: peripheral blood. This chain uses TRBV4-1 with TRBJ1-1; D remains unclear. CDR3 protein: CASKTGGTEAFF. CDR3 sequence (DNA): TGCGCCAGCAAGACCGGCGGCACTGAAGCTTTCTTT.